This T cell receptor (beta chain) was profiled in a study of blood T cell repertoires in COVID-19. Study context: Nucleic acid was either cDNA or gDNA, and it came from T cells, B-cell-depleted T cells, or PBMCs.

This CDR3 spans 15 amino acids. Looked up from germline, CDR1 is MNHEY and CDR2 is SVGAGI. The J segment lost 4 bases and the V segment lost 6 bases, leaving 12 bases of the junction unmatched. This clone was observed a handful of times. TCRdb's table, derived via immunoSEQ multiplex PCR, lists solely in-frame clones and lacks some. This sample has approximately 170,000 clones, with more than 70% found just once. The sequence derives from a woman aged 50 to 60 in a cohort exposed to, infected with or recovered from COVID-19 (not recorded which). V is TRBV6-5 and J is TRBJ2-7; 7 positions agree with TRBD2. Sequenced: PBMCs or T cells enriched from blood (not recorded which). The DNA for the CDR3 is TGTGCCAGCAGCCTCAGCGGGGTGGGGACTTACGAGCAGTACTTC. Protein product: CASSLSGVGTYEQYF.